This T cell receptor beta chain appears in the sequencing data of a study of shared clonotypes between healthy human individuals. Comment on this clone: The antigen is not known.

Sorted-subset replicate PCR reactions were performed with approximately 200 ng DNA, corresponding to tens of thousands of T cell genomes. In the original workflow: There were no quality scores in the junction-only immunoSEQ sequences, so filtering differed. Produced via immunoSEQ multiplex PCR; TCRdb's table is partial and in-frame only. For V, J and clone size, that table is used; D and trimming come from the DNA. The sample records roughly 2.5 million clones, 85% to 95% being singletons. Study-wide points: Non-shared clonotypes had lower generation probabilities than those shared by all four donors. Larger estimated richness was generally seen in naive subsets than in memory subsets.

The CDR3 is 18 residues long. The germline gives CDR1 MGHRA, CDR2 YSYEKL. The V gene end was trimmed by 1 base and the J gene end by 2 bases; junction bases not matched to a gene: 9. The sequence came from a man between 18 and 35 years old in good health. The rearrangement links TRBV4-1 to TRBJ2-1, with 9 nucleotides matching TRBD2. Input material: naive CD4+ T cells sorted from blood. The subset denotes: CD45RA+ positively selected. The CDR3 nucleotides are TGCGCCAGCAGCCAAGCCCCCACAACTAGCGGGCCCTACAATGAGCAGTTCTTC. Translated, it gives CASSQAPTTSGPYNEQFF.